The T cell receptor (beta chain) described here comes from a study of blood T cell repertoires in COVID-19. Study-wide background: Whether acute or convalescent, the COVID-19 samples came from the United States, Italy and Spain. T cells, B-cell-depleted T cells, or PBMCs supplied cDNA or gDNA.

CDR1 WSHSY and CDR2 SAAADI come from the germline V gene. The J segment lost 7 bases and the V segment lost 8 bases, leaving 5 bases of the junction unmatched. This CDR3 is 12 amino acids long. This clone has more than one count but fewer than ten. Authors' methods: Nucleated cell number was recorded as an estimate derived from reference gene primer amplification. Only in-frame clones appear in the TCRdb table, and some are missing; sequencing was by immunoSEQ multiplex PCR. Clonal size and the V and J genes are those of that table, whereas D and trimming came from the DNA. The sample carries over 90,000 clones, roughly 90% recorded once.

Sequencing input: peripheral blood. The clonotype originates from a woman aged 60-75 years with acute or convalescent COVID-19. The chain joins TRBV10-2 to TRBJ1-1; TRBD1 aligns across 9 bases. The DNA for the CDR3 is TGCGCCAGCGGACAGGGGCGTGATGAAGCTTTCTTT. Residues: CASGQGRDEAFF.